The rows below give T cell receptor beta chains drawn from one sample of a study of identical twins. From the 5' RACE reads, TCRdb called clonotypes with MiXCR, one entry per CDR3 protein. The sample consists of hundreds of thousands of distinct CDR3 sequences, 15% to 20% of them appearing once. The same data also went into a second study, on T cells expressing NK-cell markers.

The sequencing input was PBMCs. These TCRs come from a woman between 18 and 30 years old in good health. Each CDR3 is given with its conserved first and last residue. D genes are given only for firm matches. For some rows the clone size is stated as once, few or many, or as a class when expanded; others skip it.

CDR3 DNA: TGCAGTGCTAGGGACATGAGAGAGACCCAGTACTTC
CDR3 protein: CSARDMRETQYF
clone size: NA
D gene: NA
J gene: TRBJ2-5
V gene: TRBV20-1

CDR3 DNA: TGTGCCAGCAGCGTAGGGCTGACGAACGAGCAGTACTTC
CDR3 protein: CASSVGLTNEQYF
clone size: few
D gene: NA
J gene: TRBJ2-7
V gene: TRBV9

CDR3 DNA: TGTGCCAGCAGCCCCCCGGCCCGGGACTACTACTCAGATACGCAGTATTTT
CDR3 protein: CASSPPARDYYSDTQYF
clone size: NA
D gene: TRBD2
J gene: TRBJ2-3
V gene: TRBV7-9

CDR3 DNA: TGTGCCAGCTTCTACTCCGGGACAGGGGGGGATACTGAAGCTTTCTTT
CDR3 protein: CASFYSGTGGDTEAFF
clone size: many
D gene: TRBD1
J gene: TRBJ1-1
V gene: TRBV6-5

CDR3 DNA: TGTGCCACCTCAGCCACTAGGCTGGGTGAGCAGTTCTTC
CDR3 protein: CATSATRLGEQFF
clone size: NA
D gene: NA
J gene: TRBJ2-1
V gene: TRBV6-4

CDR3 DNA: TGTGCCAGCAGGTGGACGGGGGCAGACGAAAAACTGTTTTTT
CDR3 protein: CASRWTGADEKLFF
clone size: few
D gene: NA
J gene: TRBJ1-4
V gene: TRBV6-1

CDR3 DNA: TGCGCCAGCAGCTTGGCCGTCGGTAACACTGAAGCTTTCTTT
CDR3 protein: CASSLAVGNTEAFF
clone size: many
D gene: NA
J gene: TRBJ1-1
V gene: TRBV5-1

CDR3 DNA: TGCGCCAGCCGGCTTGGGGACGATGCGTATGGCTACACCTTC
CDR3 protein: CASRLGDDAYGYTF
clone size: few
D gene: NA
J gene: TRBJ1-2
V gene: TRBV5-1

CDR3 DNA: TGTGCCAGCAGTGCAATAGCGGGGGGCACAGATACGCAGTATTTT
CDR3 protein: CASSAIAGGTDTQYF
clone size: many
D gene: TRBD2
J gene: TRBJ2-3
V gene: TRBV3-1

CDR3 DNA: TGCAGTGCCCCGGACAGGTCCTCTGGAAACACCATATATTTT
CDR3 protein: CSAPDRSSGNTIYF
clone size: NA
D gene: TRBD1
J gene: TRBJ1-3
V gene: TRBV20-1

CDR3 DNA: TGTGCCAGCAGTGTGACAGGGATCTCTGGGGCCAACGTCCTGACTTTC
CDR3 protein: CASSVTGISGANVLTF
clone size: NA
D gene: TRBD1
J gene: TRBJ2-6
V gene: TRBV25-1

CDR3 DNA: TGCAGTGCTAGGTGGAGCGCAGATACGCAGTATTTT
CDR3 protein: CSARWSADTQYF
clone size: NA
D gene: NA
J gene: TRBJ2-3
V gene: TRBV20-1

CDR3 DNA: TGTGCCAGCAGTCCCCTCGCGGGGGGGACTCACAATGAGCAGTTCTTC
CDR3 protein: CASSPLAGGTHNEQFF
clone size: NA
D gene: TRBD2
J gene: TRBJ2-1
V gene: TRBV2

CDR3 DNA: TGTGCCAGCAGTTTACAGGGAGGCCATCAGCCCCAGCATTTT
CDR3 protein: CASSLQGGHQPQHF
clone size: many
D gene: NA
J gene: TRBJ1-5
V gene: TRBV12-3/TRBV12-4

CDR3 DNA: TGTGCCAGCAGCCCCGAGGGTGGTCAGCCCCAGCATTTT
CDR3 protein: CASSPEGGQPQHF
clone size: NA
D gene: NA
J gene: TRBJ1-5
V gene: TRBV9

CDR3 DNA: TGTGCCAGCAGCGCACCTCCGGGACTAGAGTCCTACGAGCAGTACTTC
CDR3 protein: CASSAPPGLESYEQYF
clone size: NA
D gene: TRBD2
J gene: TRBJ2-7
V gene: TRBV9

CDR3 DNA: TGTGCCAGCAGCTTAGGTCTCAGGGGGACCGAGTTCTTC
CDR3 protein: CASSLGLRGTEFF
clone size: NA
D gene: TRBD1
J gene: TRBJ2-1
V gene: TRBV11-3

CDR3 DNA: TGCGCCAGCAGCACAGGGAATATAAACACCATATATTTT
CDR3 protein: CASSTGNINTIYF
clone size: NA
D gene: NA
J gene: TRBJ1-3
V gene: TRBV5-1

CDR3 DNA: TGTGCCAGCAGCTTATCGTCCAGTCCCAGGAAGCAGTACTTC
CDR3 protein: CASSLSSSPRKQYF
clone size: NA
D gene: NA
J gene: TRBJ2-7
V gene: TRBV7-9

CDR3 DNA: TGTGCCAGCAGCCTCCGGACTAGCGGGAGAGGGGCTAACAATGAGCAGTTCTTC
CDR3 protein: CASSLRTSGRGANNEQFF
clone size: few
D gene: TRBD2
J gene: TRBJ2-1
V gene: TRBV11-2

CDR3 DNA: TGTGCCAGCAGCCCTAACCCCGGCGGGGCCGGAGAGCAGTACTTC
CDR3 protein: CASSPNPGGAGEQYF
clone size: few
D gene: NA
J gene: TRBJ2-7
V gene: TRBV7-2

CDR3 DNA: TGCAGCGTTGAAGGTCCCTGGCCCTTGGCTGAGCAGTTCTTC
CDR3 protein: CSVEGPWPLAEQFF
clone size: few
D gene: NA
J gene: TRBJ2-1
V gene: TRBV29-1

CDR3 DNA: TGTGCCAGCGGAAACGAGCAGTACTTC
CDR3 protein: CASGNEQYF
clone size: few
D gene: NA
J gene: TRBJ2-7
V gene: TRBV12-3/TRBV12-4

CDR3 DNA: TGTGCCAGCAGCTATACAGACAGGGGGCACACTGAAGCTTTCTTT
CDR3 protein: CASSYTDRGHTEAFF
clone size: few
D gene: TRBD1
J gene: TRBJ1-1
V gene: TRBV5-6

CDR3 DNA: TGTGCCAGCAGCTTACATCCGCCGTCCTATGGCTACACCTTC
CDR3 protein: CASSLHPPSYGYTF
clone size: few
D gene: NA
J gene: TRBJ1-2
V gene: TRBV7-8

CDR3 DNA: TGTGCCACCAGTGGGGGTAGCCGGGGACCGCCCTCCTACGAGCAGTACTTC
CDR3 protein: CATSGGSRGPPSYEQYF
clone size: few
D gene: NA
J gene: TRBJ2-7
V gene: TRBV24-1

CDR3 DNA: TGTGCCAGCAGTTCCCGACGACAGGGCCAAGGAGATAATTCACCCCTCCACTTT
CDR3 protein: CASSSRRQGQGDNSPLHF
clone size: NA
D gene: TRBD1
J gene: TRBJ1-6
V gene: TRBV6-5

CDR3 DNA: TGTGCCAGCAGCTTAATAGAAGGTGAGCAGTTCTTC
CDR3 protein: CASSLIEGEQFF
clone size: NA
D gene: NA
J gene: TRBJ2-1
V gene: TRBV7-2

CDR3 DNA: TGTGCCAGCAGTACGACAGGGGTCGGCGAAAAACTGTTTTTT
CDR3 protein: CASSTTGVGEKLFF
clone size: few
D gene: TRBD1
J gene: TRBJ1-4
V gene: TRBV7-9

CDR3 DNA: TGCAGTGCTAGAGACGGGACACTTGCGCGCAGAAACCCAAAGCGGGTTACCGGGGAGCTGTTTTTT
CDR3 protein: CSARDGTLARRNPKRVTGELFF
clone size: NA
D gene: NA
J gene: TRBJ2-2
V gene: TRBV20-1

CDR3 DNA: TGTGCCAGCACTAAGACTAGCGGGAGGTTCCATGAGCAGTTCTTC
CDR3 protein: CASTKTSGRFHEQFF
clone size: many
D gene: TRBD2
J gene: TRBJ2-1
V gene: TRBV12-3/TRBV12-4

CDR3 DNA: TGCAGTGCTTCCGGGACTAGCGGGAGTTCAACCTACAATGAGCAGTTCTTC
CDR3 protein: CSASGTSGSSTYNEQFF
clone size: NA
D gene: TRBD2
J gene: TRBJ2-1
V gene: TRBV20-1

CDR3 DNA: TGCAGCGCTGGCGGGGAAGGCGGGACCAAACTGAACACAGATACGCAGTATTTT
CDR3 protein: CSAGGEGGTKLNTDTQYF
clone size: NA
D gene: NA
J gene: TRBJ2-3
V gene: TRBV29-1

CDR3 DNA: TGTGCCATCAGCGAGCAGGGGGTAGGAGACACCATATATTTT
CDR3 protein: CAISEQGVGDTIYF
clone size: few
D gene: TRBD1
J gene: TRBJ1-3
V gene: TRBV10-3

CDR3 DNA: TGTGCCAGCAGCTTGAGTCTGCAGGGGGATGAAAAACTGTTTTTT
CDR3 protein: CASSLSLQGDEKLFF
clone size: NA
D gene: TRBD1
J gene: TRBJ1-4
V gene: TRBV5-5

CDR3 DNA: TGCAGTGCTAGACGTCTAGCGGGAGTGGAGACCCAGTACTTC
CDR3 protein: CSARRLAGVETQYF
clone size: many
D gene: TRBD2
J gene: TRBJ2-5
V gene: TRBV20-1

CDR3 DNA: TGTGCCAGCAGTCAGGCTATGAACACTGAAGCTTTCTTT
CDR3 protein: CASSQAMNTEAFF
clone size: few
D gene: NA
J gene: TRBJ1-1
V gene: TRBV6-4

CDR3 DNA: TGCGCCAGCAGCTATGGACTAGCGGGGGGTGAGGAGACCCAGTACTTC
CDR3 protein: CASSYGLAGGEETQYF
clone size: NA
D gene: TRBD2
J gene: TRBJ2-5
V gene: TRBV5-1

CDR3 DNA: TGTGCCAGCAGCGCCGGGACAGGGGCGTACGAGCAGTACTTC
CDR3 protein: CASSAGTGAYEQYF
clone size: few
D gene: TRBD1
J gene: TRBJ2-7
V gene: TRBV6-1

CDR3 DNA: TGTGCCAGCAGCCGACCCAGTGAGCAGTTCTTC
CDR3 protein: CASSRPSEQFF
clone size: NA
D gene: NA
J gene: TRBJ2-1
V gene: TRBV6-2/TRBV6-3

CDR3 DNA: TGCGCCAGCAGCCGAAGCGGGGGGGCTTTGGATACGCAGTATTTT
CDR3 protein: CASSRSGGALDTQYF
clone size: once
D gene: TRBD2
J gene: TRBJ2-3
V gene: TRBV5-1

CDR3 DNA: TGCAGTGCTAGTCCCCCTCTAGCGCAATACAATGAGCAGTTCTTC
CDR3 protein: CSASPPLAQYNEQFF
clone size: NA
D gene: NA
J gene: TRBJ2-1
V gene: TRBV20-1

CDR3 DNA: TGTGCCAGCAGCCCCGTCAGTCCGAGCTCCAATGAGCAGTTCTTC
CDR3 protein: CASSPVSPSSNEQFF
clone size: few
D gene: NA
J gene: TRBJ2-1
V gene: TRBV12-3/TRBV12-4

CDR3 DNA: TGCAGTGCTAGAAGACAGGGGTCGAACACTGAAGCTTTCTTT
CDR3 protein: CSARRQGSNTEAFF
clone size: NA
D gene: TRBD1
J gene: TRBJ1-1
V gene: TRBV20-1

CDR3 DNA: TGCAGTGCTATCTCAATGGACAGGTACAATGAGCAGTTCTTC
CDR3 protein: CSAISMDRYNEQFF
clone size: NA
D gene: TRBD1
J gene: TRBJ2-1
V gene: TRBV20-1

CDR3 DNA: TGCGCCAGCAGCTTGGAGCGGCGCCGTATTCACTCCAATGAGCAGTTCTTC
CDR3 protein: CASSLERRRIHSNEQFF
clone size: NA
D gene: NA
J gene: TRBJ2-1
V gene: TRBV5-1